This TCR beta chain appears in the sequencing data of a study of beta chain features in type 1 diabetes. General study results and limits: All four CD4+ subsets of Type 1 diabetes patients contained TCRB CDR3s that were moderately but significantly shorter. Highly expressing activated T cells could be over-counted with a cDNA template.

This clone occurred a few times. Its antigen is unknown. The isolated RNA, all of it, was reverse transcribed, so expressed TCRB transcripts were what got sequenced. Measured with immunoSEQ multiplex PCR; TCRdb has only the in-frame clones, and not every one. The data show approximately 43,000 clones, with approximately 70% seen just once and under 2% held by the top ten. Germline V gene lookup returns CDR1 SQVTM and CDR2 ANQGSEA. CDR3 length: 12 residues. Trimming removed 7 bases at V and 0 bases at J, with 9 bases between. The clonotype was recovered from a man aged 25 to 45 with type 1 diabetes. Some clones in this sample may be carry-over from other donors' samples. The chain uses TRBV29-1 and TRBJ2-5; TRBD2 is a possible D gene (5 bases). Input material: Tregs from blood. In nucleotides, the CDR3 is TGCAGCGGGGCAGCGGACCAAGAGACCCAGTACTTC. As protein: CSGAADQETQYF.